One T cell receptor beta chain is described in this entry. These data belong to a study of blood T cell repertoires in COVID-19. Looking at the study overall: Some COVID-19 samples were acute and others convalescent; all came from the United States, Italy and Spain. The analysed material was cDNA or gDNA that came from T cells, B-cell-depleted T cells, or PBMCs.

Assay: immunoSEQ multiplex PCR; the TCRdb copy retains only in-frame clones and omits some. In the table there are some 360,000 clones, around 87% of which are singletons. CDR1 is SGHAT and CDR2 is FQNNGV in the germline V gene. The V and J ends lost 5 bases and 5 bases respectively, with 10 bases between them. This CDR3 region has 13 residues. Patients of the Seattle cohort, enrolled during active infection, were followed longitudinally. The sample consisted of peripheral blood. The receptor comes from a woman aged 60-70 years with COVID-19, enrolled during active disease. The V gene is TRBV11-2, the J gene TRBJ2-1; D gene ambiguous. The chain's CDR3 is CASSLTIDNEQFF. As DNA, the CDR3 is TGTGCCAGCAGCCTTACTATTGACAATGAGCAGTTCTTC.